The next 31 T cell receptor beta chains were all read from a single sample in a study of control samples from healthy donors and cancer patients (dated by TCRdb to 2018 to 2021). The library was prepared using the immunoSEQ multiplex PCR assay. The immuneACCESS repertoire file appears here via TCRdb, limited to in-frame rearrangements. These files lack a portion of the clones; in checked studies, under half of the deficit traces to unresolved V genes, and the cause of the others is not known. Here the sample has 150,000 or so clones; roughly 88% occur a single time. Together, the top ten hold less than 2% of the sample. Specimen: blood. These receptors originate from a man between 18 and 35 years old in good health.

V and J are TRBV2 and TRBJ1-2; 7 bases map to TRBD1. V was pared by 8 bases and J by 4 bases, with 7 bases of the junction left unmatched. The CDR3 extends over 13 amino acids. The germline CDR1 and CDR2 sequences are SNHLY and FYNNEI. The CDR3 loop reads CASRRTGSYGYTF. CDR3 in DNA: TGTGCCAGCCGTCGGACAGGATCCTATGGCTACACCTTC.

There are a few counts of this clone. The chain links TRBV28 to TRBJ1-5; D not resolved. The CDR3 sequence is 16 residues long. With 1 base removed from V and 3 bases from J, the gap between germline ends came to 13 bases. From germline, CDR1 is MDHEN and CDR2 SYDVKM. CDR3 in amino acids: CASSLSQDGYNQPQHF. The CDR3 DNA reads as TGTGCCAGCAGTTTATCTCAGGACGGGTACAATCAGCCCCAGCATTTT.

This sequence joins TRBV28 and TRBJ1-5; 9 nucleotides agree with TRBD1. V was pared by 8 bases and J by 7 bases, with 9 bases of the junction left unmatched. CDR1 is MDHEN, CDR2 SYDVKM, per germline. The CDR3 totals 14 residues. In DNA form, the CDR3 reads TGTGCCAGCCGAAGGGACAGGGCCTTCCAGCCCCAGCATTTT. Its translation is CASRRDRAFQPQHF.

The V call is TRBV4-1, the J call TRBJ2-5; no reliable D call. The CDR3 spans 16 residues. With 0 bases removed from V and 1 base from J, the gap between germline ends came to 12 bases. Looked up from germline, CDR1 is MGHRA and CDR2 is YSYEKL. CDR3 residues: CASSQDRSQLQETQYF. The CDR3 DNA sequence: TGCGCCAGCAGCCAAGATCGATCGCAGCTCCAAGAGACCCAGTACTTC.

Points on this clone: This sample also contains other DNA sequences that code for the same CDR3. The chain joins TRBV6-5 to TRBJ2-7; D unclear. Germline V gene data show CDR1 as MNHEY and CDR2 as SVGAGI. The CDR3 extends over 13 amino acids. Trimming cost V 0 bases and J 4 bases, with 7 bases left between them. The CDR3 DNA reads as TGTGCCAGCAGTTACTCGTTGGGGTACGAGCAGTACTTC. Translation: CASSYSLGYEQYF.

The chain couples TRBV15 to TRBJ2-2; 10 nucleotides align to TRBD1. The J segment lost 4 bases and the V segment lost 0 bases, leaving 5 bases of the junction unmatched. Germline V gene data show CDR1 as LNHNV and CDR2 as YYDKDF (reference sequence). CDR3 length equals 17 residues. The CDR3 here is CATSRDPRDRGTGELFF. The CDR3 DNA reads as TGTGCCACCAGCAGAGATCCCCGGGACAGGGGCACCGGGGAGCTGTTTTTT.

CDR3 sequence (DNA): TGTGCCAGCAGCCAATCGGGCCAGGGGACCAAAAACATTCAGTACTTC. Amino acids: CASSQSGQGTKNIQYF. This sequence joins TRBV16 and TRBJ2-4, with D maybe TRBD1 (6 bases). CDR3 length: 16 residues. Trimming pared 0 bases from V and 2 bases from J, leaving 11 bases between. Germline CDR1 KGHSY, CDR2 FQNENV.

The V gene is TRBV29-1, the J gene TRBJ2-7; the D is unclear. Germline CDR1 SQVTM, CDR2 ANQGSEA. V lost 4 bases to trimming and J lost 0 bases, with 7 bases between them. The CDR3 extends over 12 amino acids. CDR3: CSVGQSSYEQYF. The CDR3 DNA is TGCAGCGTTGGGCAGAGCTCCTACGAGCAGTACTTC.

This clone appeared a single time. V gene TRBV15 combines with J gene TRBJ1-4, with D maybe TRBD1 (6 bases). Germline V lookup: CDR1 LNHNV, CDR2 YYDKDF (reference sequence). This CDR3 contains 15 residues. The V and J ends lost 3 bases and 8 bases respectively, with 16 bases between them. The CDR3 DNA is TGTGCCACCAGCAGCCCTCGGCAGGGGTCGGAAAAACTGTTTTTT. It is translated as CATSSPRQGSEKLFF.

J is TRBJ2-3 and V is TRBV7-2; 7 positions agree with TRBD1. V lost 0 bases to trimming and J lost 6 bases; unmatched junction nucleotides: 6. Per germline, CDR1 SGHTA and CDR2 FQGNSA. This CDR3 comprises 15 residues. CDR3 sequence (DNA): TGTGCCAGCAGCTTAGCAGGACAGGCGCGGGATACGCAGTATTTT. Protein product: CASSLAGQARDTQYF.

V gene TRBV7-2 combines with J gene TRBJ2-3; 9 nucleotides agree with TRBD2. CDR1 is SGHTA, CDR2 FQGNSA, per germline. Germline trimming cut 2 bases from V and 0 bases from J; bases unmatched to any gene: 0. This CDR3 spans 15 amino acids. CDR3 protein: CASSLSGGSTDTQYF. The CDR3 bases are TGTGCCAGCAGCTTAAGCGGGGGGAGCACAGATACGCAGTATTTT.

The chain joins TRBV27 to TRBJ1-2; D gene unclear. The V gene lost 5 bases and the J gene lost 7 bases, with 14 bases spanning the gap. Germline V CDR1 and CDR2: MNHEY, SMNVEV (reference sequence). This CDR3 comprises 13 residues. CDR3 in amino acids: CASSKFPMGGYTF. In DNA, the CDR3 is TGTGCCAGCAGTAAGTTCCCCATGGGTGGCTACACCTTC.

This chain links TRBV5-1 with TRBJ2-2; TRBD2 matches 7 bases. The CDR3 covers 15 residues. Trimming took 5 bases from V and 1 from J; bases not matched to a gene: 5. CDR1 is SGHRS and CDR2 is YFSETQ in the germline V gene. Written as DNA, the CDR3 is TGCGCCAGCAGTACAGCGGGGCAGAACACCGGGGAGCTGTTTTTT. Encoded protein: CASSTAGQNTGELFF.

The chain employs TRBV7-9 and TRBJ2-3; 9 bases agree with TRBD2. The CDR3 extends over 16 amino acids. Germline V gene sequence: CDR1 SEHNR, CDR2 FQNEAQ (reference sequence). V gave up 4 bases and J gave up 0 bases; unmatched junction bases: 5. The CDR3 region has the DNA TGTGCCAGCAGCTCCACTAGCGGGTCAAGCACAGATACGCAGTATTTT. Translating gives CASSSTSGSSTDTQYF.

The V call is TRBV2, the J call TRBJ2-3; 11 nucleotides line up with TRBD2. CDR1 SNHLY and CDR2 FYNNEI come from the germline V gene. There are 15 residues in the CDR3. The V gene end was trimmed by 7 bases and the J gene end by 6 bases; junction bases not matched to a gene: 9. The CDR3 coding sequence is TGTGCCAGCAAGGGAGTAGCGGGGGGGCTGGATACGCAGTATTTT. It translates to CASKGVAGGLDTQYF.

The CDR3 spells CASSQYLGQGFGNEQFF. The DNA of the CDR3 is TGCGCCAGCAGCCAATACCTCGGACAGGGATTTGGGAATGAGCAGTTCTTC. V is TRBV4-3 and J is TRBJ2-1, with 8 bases matching TRBD1. Germline V lookup: CDR1 LGHNA, CDR2 YSLEER. V dropped 2 bases and J dropped 7; count of bases not matched to a gene: 13. There are 17 residues in the CDR3.

The chain recombines TRBV6-5 with TRBJ2-2, with D maybe TRBD1 (6 bases). With 6 bases removed from V and 6 bases from J, the gap between germline ends came to 17 bases. Germline loops: CDR1 MNHEY, CDR2 SVGAGI. The CDR3 has 15 amino acids. Here the CDR3 DNA reads TGTGCCAGCAGGGGGTGGGCAGGGGACCCCGGGGAGCTGTTTTTT. Translated: CASRGWAGDPGELFF.

The CDR3 DNA sequence: TGCAGCGTTGAAGTGGGGAGAGGGGGCGGGGCAGATACGCAGTATTTT. As protein: CSVEVGRGGGADTQYF. The chain carries TRBV29-1 and TRBJ2-3, with D perhaps TRBD1 (7 bases). The V end was cut by 1 base, the J end by 4 bases, with 18 bases between. The length of the CDR3 is 16 residues. Germline CDR1 is SQVTM and CDR2 is ANQGSEA.

The rearrangement links TRBV4-3 to TRBJ2-2; 8 positions match TRBD2. The CDR3 is 19 residues long. V lost 0 bases, J lost 4 bases, and 13 bases stayed unmatched. CDR1 is LGHNA, CDR2 YSLEER, per germline. DNA of the CDR3: TGCGCCAGCAGCCAAGACTACTCGGGGGGGGCTGTTGGCACCGGGGAGCTGTTTTTT. Residues: CASSQDYSGGAVGTGELFF.

The rearrangement joins TRBV7-2 to TRBJ2-2; 9 nucleotides match TRBD1. This CDR3 spans 15 amino acids. The trim removed 6 bases at V and 5 bases at J, leaving 7 bases unmatched. Germline assignment: CDR1 SGHTA and CDR2 FQGNSA. The CDR3 DNA follows: TGTGCCAGCAGGTTACAGGGGGCTAATACCGGGGAGCTGTTTTTT. Translation: CASRLQGANTGELFF.

The CDR3 loop is CASSPAPYEQYF. For the CDR3, the DNA is TGTGCCAGCAGCCCCGCCCCCTACGAGCAGTACTTC. This chain connects TRBV28 to TRBJ2-7; D gene ambiguous. Deletions cut 6 bases from V and 2 bases from J, with 8 bases between. The CDR3 is 12 amino acids. CDR1 and CDR2 (germline): MDHEN, SYDVKM.

This chain joins TRBV7-2 and TRBJ2-7; no definite D call. Germline CDR1 SGHTA, CDR2 FQGNSA. CDR3 length: 12 residues. V was shortened by 5 bases and J by 5 bases, with 10 bases between the two germline ends. The DNA for the CDR3 is TGTGCCAGCAGCGCAACCTGGCACGAGCAGTACTTC. Encoded protein: CASSATWHEQYF.

The chain couples TRBV6-2 or TRBV6-3 to TRBJ1-2, with a possible D match to TRBD1 (6 bases). The CDR3 extends over 17 amino acids. V shed 2 bases and J shed 2 bases, with 18 bases lying between them. The germline V gene encodes CDR1 MNHEY and CDR2 SVGEGT. CDR3 sequence reads: CASSYPRTVTLNYGYTF. CDR3 DNA sequence: TGTGCCAGCAGTTACCCAAGGACAGTTACCCTAAACTATGGCTACACCTTC.

DNA of the CDR3: TGTGCCAGCAGCTTAAGTGCCAACTATGGCTACACCTTC. It yields the protein CASSLSANYGYTF. V gene TRBV7-9 combines with J gene TRBJ1-2; D is undetermined. V lost 2 bases and J lost 2, with 6 bases in between. CDR1 and CDR2 (germline): SEHNR, FQNEAQ (reference sequence). This CDR3 spans 13 amino acids.

This sequence joins TRBV7-2 and TRBJ1-5; tentative D call: TRBD1 (6 bases). The CDR3 totals 14 residues. With 3 bases removed from V and 2 bases from J, the gap between germline ends came to 8 bases. Per the germline V gene, CDR1 is SGHTA and CDR2 is FQGNSA. The CDR3 is CASSLGAGNQPQHF. The DNA of the CDR3 is TGTGCCAGCAGCTTGGGGGCGGGCAATCAGCCCCAGCATTTT.

This chain connects TRBV7-2 to TRBJ1-2, with D hard to call. CDR3 length: 16 residues. CDR1 is SGHTA, CDR2 FQGNSA, per germline. Deletions cut 1 base from V and 0 bases from J, with 12 bases between. The CDR3 is CASSLDTNYPNYGYTF. Written as DNA, the CDR3 is TGTGCCAGCAGCTTAGATACTAACTACCCTAACTATGGCTACACCTTC.

This chain links TRBV11-2 with TRBJ1-2; 10 bases match TRBD1. This CDR3 has 14 residues. Trimming at V came to 0 bases and at J to 10 bases, leaving 5 bases not matched to a gene. The germline V gene encodes CDR1 SGHAT and CDR2 FQNNGV. Written as DNA, the CDR3 is TGTGCCAGCAGCTTAGATCAGGGGACAGGGGACTACACCTTC. The encoded protein is CASSLDQGTGDYTF.

This clone came up many times. V is TRBV30 and J is TRBJ2-5, with 7 bases that match TRBD1. CDR1 is GTSNPN, CDR2 SVGIG, per germline (reference sequence). CDR3 length equals 16 residues. V lost 5 bases to trimming and J lost 1 base; unmatched junction nucleotides: 13. CDR3 DNA: TGTGCCTGGGAACCGCTCGGGACAGAAGGCCAAGAGACCCAGTACTTC. Amino acids: CAWEPLGTEGQETQYF.

Concerning this clone itself: An end of the junction differs from the germline gene, which may be a read error. This rearrangement joins TRBV2 to TRBJ2-7, with 7 positions matching TRBD1. The germline V gene has CDR1 SNHLY and CDR2 FYNNEI. The CDR3 runs 11 residues. The CDR3 sequence: CASSYRQGTDF. DNA for the CDR3: TGTGCCAGCAGTTATCGACAGGGCACAGACTTC.

The chain is built from TRBV3-1 (or the pseudogene TRBV3-2) and TRBJ1-5; TRBD1 matches at 8 bases. The length of the CDR3 is 16 residues. Trimming removed 2 bases from V and 2 bases from J; junction bases left unmatched: 5. CDR1 is LGHDT and CDR2 is YNNKEL in the germline V gene (reference sequence). DNA of the CDR3: TGTGCCAGCAGCCAATCACAGGGGGGCGGCAATCAGCCCCAGCATTTT. Protein sequence: CASSQSQGGGNQPQHF.

This chain links TRBV5-1 with TRBJ2-5, with D possibly being TRBD1 (5 bases). CDR1 SGHRS and CDR2 YFSETQ come from the germline V gene. With 1 base removed from V and 2 bases from J, the gap between germline ends came to 9 bases. The length of the CDR3 is 14 residues. Written as DNA, the CDR3 is TGCGCCAGCAGCTTGTGGACATCTCAAGAGACCCAGTACTTC. This gives the protein CASSLWTSQETQYF.